The clone carrying this T cell receptor beta chain was recorded many times. Its cognate antigen is unknown. Amplification yielded TCR beta CDR3 regions, with RNA transcripts as the source. First-round RT-PCR with HTBI primers amplified the TCR CDR3 region. In TCRdb, the multiplex PCR reads were re-called with MiXCR into one record per CDR3 protein. Of around 600,000 distinct CDR3 sequences listed, roughly 15% are singletons. The germline V and J ends were trimmed by 8 bases and 5 bases, with 10 bases remaining between them. This CDR3 is built from 12 residues. The germline V gene has CDR1 SNHLY and CDR2 FYNNEI. This record comes from a study of T cells in Graves' hyperthyroidism and ophthalmopathy. Disease duration was under 3 months in the ophthalmopathy patients, who also had a Clinical Activity Score of at least 3 and a NOSPECS grade of at least 4. Study outcomes and limitations: Ophthalmopathy could be told apart from stable hyperthyroidism with a 13 V-J model.

The specimen sequenced was blood. This sequence originates from a woman aged 50 to 60 with Graves' ophthalmopathy. This chain uses TRBV2 with TRBJ2-1; D is unresolved. CDR3 nucleotide sequence: TGTGCCAGCGAACTACTCAACAATGAGCAGTTCTTC. It translates to CASELLNNEQFF.